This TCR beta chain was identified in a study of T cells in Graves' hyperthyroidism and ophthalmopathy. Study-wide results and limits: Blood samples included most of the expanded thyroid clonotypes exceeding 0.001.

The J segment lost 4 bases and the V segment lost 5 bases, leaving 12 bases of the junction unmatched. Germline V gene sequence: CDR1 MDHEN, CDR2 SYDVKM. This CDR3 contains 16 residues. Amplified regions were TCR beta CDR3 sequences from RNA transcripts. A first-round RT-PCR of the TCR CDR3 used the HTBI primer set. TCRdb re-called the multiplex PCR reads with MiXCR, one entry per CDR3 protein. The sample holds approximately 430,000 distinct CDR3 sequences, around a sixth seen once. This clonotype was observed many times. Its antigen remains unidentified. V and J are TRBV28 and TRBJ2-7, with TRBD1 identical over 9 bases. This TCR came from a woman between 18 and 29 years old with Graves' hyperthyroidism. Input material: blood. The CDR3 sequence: CASSTLRTGADYEQYF. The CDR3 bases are TGTGCCAGCAGTACGCTACGGACAGGGGCCGATTACGAGCAGTACTTC.